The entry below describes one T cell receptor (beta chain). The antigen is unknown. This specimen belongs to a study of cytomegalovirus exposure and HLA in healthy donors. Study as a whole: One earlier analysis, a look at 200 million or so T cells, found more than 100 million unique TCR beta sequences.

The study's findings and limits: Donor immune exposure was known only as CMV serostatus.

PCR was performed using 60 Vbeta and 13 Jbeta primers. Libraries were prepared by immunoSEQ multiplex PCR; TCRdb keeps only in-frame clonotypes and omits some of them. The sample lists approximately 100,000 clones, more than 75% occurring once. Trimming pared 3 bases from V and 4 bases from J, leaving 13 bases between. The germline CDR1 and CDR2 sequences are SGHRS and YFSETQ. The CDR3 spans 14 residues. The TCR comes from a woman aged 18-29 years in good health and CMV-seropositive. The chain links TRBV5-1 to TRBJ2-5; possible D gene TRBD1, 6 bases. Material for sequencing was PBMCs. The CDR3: CASSSQGQGETQYF. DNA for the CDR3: TGCGCCAGCAGCTCACAGGGTCAAGGAGAGACCCAGTACTTC.